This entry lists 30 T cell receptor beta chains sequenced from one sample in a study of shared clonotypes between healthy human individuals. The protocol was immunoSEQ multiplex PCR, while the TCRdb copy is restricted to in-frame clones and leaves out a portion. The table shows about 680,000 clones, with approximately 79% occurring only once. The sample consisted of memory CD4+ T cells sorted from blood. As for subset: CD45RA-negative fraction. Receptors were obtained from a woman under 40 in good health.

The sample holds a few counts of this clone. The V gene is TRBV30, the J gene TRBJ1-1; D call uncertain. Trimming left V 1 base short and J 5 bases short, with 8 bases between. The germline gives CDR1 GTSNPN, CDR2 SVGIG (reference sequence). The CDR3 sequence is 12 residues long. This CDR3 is CAWSGYGTEAFF. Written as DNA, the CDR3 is TGTGCCTGGAGTGGGTATGGGACTGAAGCTTTCTTT.

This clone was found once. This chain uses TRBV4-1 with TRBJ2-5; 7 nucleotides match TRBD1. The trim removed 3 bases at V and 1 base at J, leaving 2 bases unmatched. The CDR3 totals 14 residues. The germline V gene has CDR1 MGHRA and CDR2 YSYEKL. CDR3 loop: CASSHGTAQETQYF. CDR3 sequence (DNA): TGCGCCAGCAGCCACGGGACAGCCCAAGAGACCCAGTACTTC.

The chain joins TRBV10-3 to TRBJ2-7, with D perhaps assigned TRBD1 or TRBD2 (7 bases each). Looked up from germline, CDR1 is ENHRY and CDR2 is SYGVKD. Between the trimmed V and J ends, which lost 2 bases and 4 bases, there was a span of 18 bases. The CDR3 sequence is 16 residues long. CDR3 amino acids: CAISEPGGGPRYEQYF. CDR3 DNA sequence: TGTGCCATCAGTGAGCCAGGGGGAGGGCCTAGGTACGAGCAGTACTTC.

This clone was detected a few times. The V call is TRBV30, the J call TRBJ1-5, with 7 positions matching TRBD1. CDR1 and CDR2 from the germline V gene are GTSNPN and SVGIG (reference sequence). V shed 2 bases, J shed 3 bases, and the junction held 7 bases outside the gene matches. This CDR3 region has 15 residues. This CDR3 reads CAWSSVGGINQPQHF. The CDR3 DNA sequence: TGTGCCTGGAGTTCTGTAGGGGGCATCAATCAGCCCCAGCATTTT.

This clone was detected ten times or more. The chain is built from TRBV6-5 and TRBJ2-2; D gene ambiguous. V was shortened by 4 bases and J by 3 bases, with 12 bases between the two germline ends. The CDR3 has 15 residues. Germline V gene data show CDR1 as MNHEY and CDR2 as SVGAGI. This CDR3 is CASSSGLSHTGELFF. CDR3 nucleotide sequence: TGTGCCAGCAGTTCGGGCCTATCCCACACCGGGGAGCTGTTTTTT.

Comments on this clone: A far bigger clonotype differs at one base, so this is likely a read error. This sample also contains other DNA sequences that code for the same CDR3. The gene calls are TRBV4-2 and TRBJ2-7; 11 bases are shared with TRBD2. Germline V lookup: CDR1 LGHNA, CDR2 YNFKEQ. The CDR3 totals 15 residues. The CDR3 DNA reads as TGTGCCAGTAGCCCCCTTAGCGGGAGGGCCCACGAGCAGTACTTC. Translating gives CASSPLSGRAHEQYF.

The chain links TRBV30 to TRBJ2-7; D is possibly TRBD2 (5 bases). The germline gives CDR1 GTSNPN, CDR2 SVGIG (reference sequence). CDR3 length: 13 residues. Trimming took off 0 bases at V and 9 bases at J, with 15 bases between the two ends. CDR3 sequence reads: CAWSVLRGQRQYF. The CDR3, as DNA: TGTGCCTGGAGTGTACTTAGAGGGCAGCGGCAGTACTTC.

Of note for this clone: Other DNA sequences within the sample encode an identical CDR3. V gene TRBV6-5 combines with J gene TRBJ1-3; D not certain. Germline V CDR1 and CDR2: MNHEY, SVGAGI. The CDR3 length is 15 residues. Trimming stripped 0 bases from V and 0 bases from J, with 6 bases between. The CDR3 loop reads CASSYSLSSGNTIYF. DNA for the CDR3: TGTGCCAGCAGTTACTCCCTTTCCTCTGGAAACACCATATATTTT.

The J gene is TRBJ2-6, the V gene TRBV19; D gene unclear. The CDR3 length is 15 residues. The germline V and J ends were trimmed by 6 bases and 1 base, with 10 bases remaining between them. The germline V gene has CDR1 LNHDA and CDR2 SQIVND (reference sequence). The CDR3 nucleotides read TGTGCCAGTAGAGGCCTTAGTTCTGGGGCCAACGTCCTGACTTTC. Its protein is CASRGLSSGANVLTF.

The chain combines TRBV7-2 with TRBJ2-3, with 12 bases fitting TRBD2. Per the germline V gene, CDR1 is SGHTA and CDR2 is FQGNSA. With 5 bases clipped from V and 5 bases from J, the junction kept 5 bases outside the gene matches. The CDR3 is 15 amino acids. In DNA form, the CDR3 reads TGTGCCAGCAGCCGGACTAGCGGGACCATAGATACGCAGTATTTT. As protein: CASSRTSGTIDTQYF.

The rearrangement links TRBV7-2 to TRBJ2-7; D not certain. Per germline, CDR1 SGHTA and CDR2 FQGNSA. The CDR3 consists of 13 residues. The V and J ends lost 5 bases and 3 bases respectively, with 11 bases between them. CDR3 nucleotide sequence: TGTGCCAGCAGCCCCCAATTTGTCTACGAGCAGTACTTC. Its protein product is CASSPQFVYEQYF.

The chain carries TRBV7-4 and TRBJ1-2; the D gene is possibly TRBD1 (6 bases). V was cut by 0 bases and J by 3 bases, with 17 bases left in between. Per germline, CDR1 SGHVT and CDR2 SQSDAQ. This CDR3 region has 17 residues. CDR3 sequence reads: CASSLAVEGGPDYGYTF. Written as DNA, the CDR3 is TGTGCCAGCAGCTTAGCGGTTGAGGGGGGCCCTGACTATGGCTACACCTTC.

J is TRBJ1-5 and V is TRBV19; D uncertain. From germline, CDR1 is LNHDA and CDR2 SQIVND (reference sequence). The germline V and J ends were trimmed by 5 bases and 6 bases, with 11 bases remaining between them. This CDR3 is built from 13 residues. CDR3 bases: TGTGCCAGTAGTTCGACGGCGGGTCAGCCCCAGCATTTT. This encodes CASSSTAGQPQHF.

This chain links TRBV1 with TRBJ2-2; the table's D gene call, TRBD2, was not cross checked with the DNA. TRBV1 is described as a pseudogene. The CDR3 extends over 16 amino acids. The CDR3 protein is CTSSQLLAANTGELFF. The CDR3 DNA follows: TGCACCAGCAGCCAACTACTAGCCGCGAACACCGGGGAGCTGTTTTTT.

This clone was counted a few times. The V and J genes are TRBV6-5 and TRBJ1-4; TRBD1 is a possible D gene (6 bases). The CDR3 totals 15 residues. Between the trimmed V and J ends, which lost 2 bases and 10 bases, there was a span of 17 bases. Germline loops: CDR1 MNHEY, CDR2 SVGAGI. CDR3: CASSYVVTGSGKLFF. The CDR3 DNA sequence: TGTGCCAGCAGTTACGTGGTTACAGGGTCAGGAAAACTGTTTTTT.

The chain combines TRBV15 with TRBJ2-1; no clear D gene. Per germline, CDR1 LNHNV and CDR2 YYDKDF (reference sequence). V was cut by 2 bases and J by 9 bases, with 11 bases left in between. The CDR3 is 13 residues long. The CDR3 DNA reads TGTGCCACCAGCAGACTAGACTCAACTGAGCAGTTCTTC. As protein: CATSRLDSTEQFF.

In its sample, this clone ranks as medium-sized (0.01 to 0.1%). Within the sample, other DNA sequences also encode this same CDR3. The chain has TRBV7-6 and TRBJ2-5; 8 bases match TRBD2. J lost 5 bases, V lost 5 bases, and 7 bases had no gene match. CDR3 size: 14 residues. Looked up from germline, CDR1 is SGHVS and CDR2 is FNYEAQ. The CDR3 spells CASSTGGSRETQYF. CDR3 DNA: TGTGCCAGCAGCACGGGAGGGAGTAGGGAGACCCAGTACTTC. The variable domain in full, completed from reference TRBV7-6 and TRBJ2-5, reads GAGVSQSPRYKVTKRGQDVALRCDPISGHVSLYWYRQALGQGPEFLTYFNYEAQQDKSGLPNDRFSAERPEGSISTLTIQRTEQRDSAMYRCASSTGGSRETQYFGPGTRLLVL.

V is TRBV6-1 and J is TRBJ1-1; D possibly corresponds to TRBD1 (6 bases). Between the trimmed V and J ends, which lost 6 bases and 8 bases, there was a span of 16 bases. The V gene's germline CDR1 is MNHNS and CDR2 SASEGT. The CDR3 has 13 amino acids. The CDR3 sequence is CASSYFRGEEAFF. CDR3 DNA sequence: TGTGCCAGCAGCTACTTTAGGGGGGAAGAAGCTTTCTTT.

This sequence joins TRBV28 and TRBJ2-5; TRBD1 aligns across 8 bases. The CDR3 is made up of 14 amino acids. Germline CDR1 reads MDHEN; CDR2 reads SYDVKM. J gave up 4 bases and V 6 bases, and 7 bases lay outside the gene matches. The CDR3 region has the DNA TGTGCCAGCAGACGGACAGGGCTAGGAGAGACCCAGTACTTC. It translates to CASRRTGLGETQYF.

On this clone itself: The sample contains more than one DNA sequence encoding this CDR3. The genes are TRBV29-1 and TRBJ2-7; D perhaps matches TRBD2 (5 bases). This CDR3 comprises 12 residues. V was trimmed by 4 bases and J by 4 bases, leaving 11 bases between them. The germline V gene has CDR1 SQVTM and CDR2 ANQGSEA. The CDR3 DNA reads TGCAGCGTTGGAGGGCAGGCTTACGAGCAGTACTTC. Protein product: CSVGGQAYEQYF.

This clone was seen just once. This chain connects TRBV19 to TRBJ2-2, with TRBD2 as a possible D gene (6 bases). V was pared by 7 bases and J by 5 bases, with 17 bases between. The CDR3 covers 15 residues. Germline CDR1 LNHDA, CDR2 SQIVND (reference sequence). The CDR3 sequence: CASIESGSYTGELFF. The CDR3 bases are TGTGCCAGTATAGAAAGCGGGTCTTATACCGGGGAGCTGTTTTTT.

The DNA for the CDR3 is TGCGCCAGCAGCCGGGAGAACTATGGCTACACCTTC. Amino acid sequence: CASSRENYGYTF. This chain uses TRBV4-1 with TRBJ1-2; D gene unclear. This CDR3 contains 12 residues. V lost 4 bases to trimming and J lost 2 bases, with 5 bases between them. Per germline, CDR1 MGHRA and CDR2 YSYEKL.

DNA of the CDR3: TGTGCCAGCAGATACAGGGGGCGCGGCGAGCAGTACTTC. Encoded protein: CASRYRGRGEQYF. The gene calls are TRBV25-1 and TRBJ2-7, with 9 bases fitting TRBD1. CDR3 length: 13 residues. V was clipped by 6 bases and J by 6 bases; unmatched bases: 6. In germline, CDR1 is MGHDK, CDR2 SYGVNS.

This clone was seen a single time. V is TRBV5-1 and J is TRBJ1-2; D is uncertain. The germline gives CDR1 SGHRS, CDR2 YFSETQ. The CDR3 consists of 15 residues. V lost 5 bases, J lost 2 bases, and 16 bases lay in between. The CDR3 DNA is TGCGCCAGCAGGAATCAGGCGGATAACAACTATGGCTACACCTTC. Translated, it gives CASRNQADNNYGYTF.

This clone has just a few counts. CDR3 sequence reads: CASSPQNDQPQHF. The CDR3 DNA reads as TGTGCCAGCAGCCCCCAAAATGATCAGCCCCAGCATTTT. This chain joins TRBV11-2 and TRBJ1-5; D remains unclear. CDR3 size: 13 residues. Germline V CDR1 and CDR2: SGHAT, FQNNGV. V lost 5 bases and J lost 5, with 10 bases in between.

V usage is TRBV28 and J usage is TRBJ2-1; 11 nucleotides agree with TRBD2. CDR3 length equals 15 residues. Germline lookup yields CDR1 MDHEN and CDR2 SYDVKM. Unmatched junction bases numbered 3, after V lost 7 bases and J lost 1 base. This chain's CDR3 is CASTRLAGSYNEQFF. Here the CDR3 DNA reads TGTGCCAGCACTCGACTAGCGGGATCCTACAATGAGCAGTTCTTC.

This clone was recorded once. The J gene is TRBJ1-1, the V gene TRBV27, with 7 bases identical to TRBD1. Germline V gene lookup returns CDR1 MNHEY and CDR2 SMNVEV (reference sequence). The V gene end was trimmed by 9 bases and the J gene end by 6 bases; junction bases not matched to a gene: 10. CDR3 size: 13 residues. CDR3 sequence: CASKGGAGAEAFF. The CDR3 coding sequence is TGTGCCAGTAAAGGGGGCGCAGGGGCTGAAGCTTTCTTT.

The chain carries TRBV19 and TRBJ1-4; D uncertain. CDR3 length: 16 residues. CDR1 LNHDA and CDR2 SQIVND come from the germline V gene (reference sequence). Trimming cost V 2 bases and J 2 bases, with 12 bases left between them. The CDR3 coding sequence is TGTGCCAGTAGTATATCTCCGGGAACGACTAATGAAAAACTGTTTTTT. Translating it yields CASSISPGTTNEKLFF.

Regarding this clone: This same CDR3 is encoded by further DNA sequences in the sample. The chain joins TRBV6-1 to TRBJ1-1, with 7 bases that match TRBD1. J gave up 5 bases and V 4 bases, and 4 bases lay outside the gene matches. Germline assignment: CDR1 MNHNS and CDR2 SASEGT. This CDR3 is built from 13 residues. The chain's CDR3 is CASSVQGGTEAFF. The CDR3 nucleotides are TGTGCCAGCAGTGTGCAGGGGGGGACTGAAGCTTTCTTT.

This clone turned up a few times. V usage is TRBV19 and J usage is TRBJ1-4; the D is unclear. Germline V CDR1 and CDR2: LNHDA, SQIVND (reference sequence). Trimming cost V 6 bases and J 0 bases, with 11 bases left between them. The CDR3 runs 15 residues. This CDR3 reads CASRHRTATNEKLFF. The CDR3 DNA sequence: TGTGCCAGTAGGCATAGGACGGCAACTAATGAAAAACTGTTTTTT.